This passage covers 5 T cell receptor beta chains from one sample sequenced in a study of OX40 agonist ivuxolimab in advanced cancers. The protocol was immunoSEQ multiplex PCR, while the TCRdb copy is restricted to in-frame clones and leaves out a portion. This sample has about 19,000 clones, with roughly 80% found just once. Sequences were derived from CD4+ or CD8+ T cells sorted from blood, sampled in a trial of the OX40 agonist ivuxolimab. The receptors were sampled from an adult with an advanced solid tumor such as melanoma, head and neck, liver or kidney cancer.

The chain carries TRBV27 and TRBJ2-6; 7 bases map to TRBD2. CDR1 MNHEY and CDR2 SMNVEV come from the germline V gene (reference sequence). Losses at the gene ends were 1 base for V and 0 bases for J; bases not matched to a gene: 6. The CDR3 totals 18 residues. The CDR3 DNA sequence: TGTGCCAGCAGTTTATTCAGCGGGGCCCACTCTGGGGCCAACGTCCTGACTTTC. The encoded protein is CASSLFSGAHSGANVLTF.

The CDR3 sequence: CASSLAAGGEAPLHF. In nucleotides, the CDR3 is TGTGCCAGCAGCTTAGCCGCTGGGGGCGAAGCACCCCTCCACTTT. V is TRBV7-6 and J is TRBJ1-6; a possible D gene is TRBD1 (6 bases). The germline CDR1 and CDR2 sequences are SGHVS and FNYEAQ. This CDR3 region has 15 residues. V lost 0 bases, J lost 11 bases, and 14 bases lay in between. The entire variable domain, with the rest obtained from reference TRBV7-6 and TRBJ1-6, is as follows: GAGVSQSPRYKVTKRGQDVALRCDPISGHVSLYWYRQALGQGPEFLTYFNYEAQQDKSGLPNDRFSAERPEGSISTLTIQRTEQRDSAMYRCASSLAAGGEAPLHFGNGTRLTVT.

The chain carries TRBV15 and TRBJ2-3, with D possibly TRBD2 on 7 matching bases. With 1 base removed from V and 2 bases from J, the gap between germline ends came to 10 bases. The CDR3 is 15 amino acids. Germline V gene sequence: CDR1 LNHNV, CDR2 YYDKDF (reference sequence). CDR3 region: CATSRAGGATDTQYF. CDR3 DNA sequence: TGTGCCACCAGCAGAGCTGGGGGGGCCACAGATACGCAGTATTTT. The full variable domain, with the rest looked up from reference TRBV15 and TRBJ2-3, is DAMVIQNPRYQVTQFGKPVTLSCSQTLNHNVMYWYQQKSSQAPKLLFHYYDKDFNNEADTPDNFQSRRPNTSFCFLDIRSPGLGDTAMYLCATSRAGGATDTQYFGPGTRLTVL.

The gene calls are TRBV9 and TRBJ2-1, with unresolved D. The germline V gene has CDR1 SGDLS and CDR2 YYNGEE. The length of the CDR3 is 11 residues. V lost 3 bases and J 8 bases, leaving 6 bases between the germline ends. CDR3 sequence reads: CASSDADEQFF. The CDR3 coding sequence is TGTGCCAGCAGCGATGCAGATGAGCAGTTCTTC.

CDR3: CASSNPGHAVTDTQYF. In DNA form, the CDR3 reads TGTGCCAGCAGTAATCCGGGACACGCCGTAACAGATACGCAGTATTTT. The V call is TRBV28, the J call TRBJ2-3; possibly TRBD1 for D (6 bases). Germline values: CDR1 MDHEN, CDR2 SYDVKM. Trimming left V 5 bases short and J 3 bases short, with 18 bases between. This CDR3 is built from 16 residues.